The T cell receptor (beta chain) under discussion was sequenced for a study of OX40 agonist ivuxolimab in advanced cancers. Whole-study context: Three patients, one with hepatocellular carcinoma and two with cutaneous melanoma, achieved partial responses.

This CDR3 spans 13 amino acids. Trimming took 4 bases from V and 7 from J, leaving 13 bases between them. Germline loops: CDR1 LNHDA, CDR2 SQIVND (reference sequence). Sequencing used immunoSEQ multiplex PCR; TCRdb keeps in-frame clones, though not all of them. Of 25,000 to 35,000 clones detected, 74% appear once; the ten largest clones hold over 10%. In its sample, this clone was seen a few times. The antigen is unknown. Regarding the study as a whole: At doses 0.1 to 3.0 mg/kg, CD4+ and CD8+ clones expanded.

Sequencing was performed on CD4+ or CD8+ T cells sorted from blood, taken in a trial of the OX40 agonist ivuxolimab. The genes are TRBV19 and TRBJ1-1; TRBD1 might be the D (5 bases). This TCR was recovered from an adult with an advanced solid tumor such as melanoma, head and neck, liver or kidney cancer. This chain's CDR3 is CASSTGTFGEAFF. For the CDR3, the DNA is TGTGCCAGTAGTACCGGGACGTTTGGTGAAGCTTTCTTT.